This T cell receptor (beta chain) stems from a study of T cells in localized non-small cell lung cancer. Notes on the study in general: As only one tumor region underwent sequencing, heterogeneity remains possible. Adjacent lung held a median around 58 of the top 100 tumor clones.

TCRdb's copy holds only in-frame clones and misses some; the assay was immunoSEQ multiplex PCR. The table records approximately 89,000 clones, around 80% of them present only once. With respect to this clone: Its antigen is not known.

This CDR3 comprises 17 residues. CDR1 is SGHDN and CDR2 is FVKESK in the germline V gene. V lost 4 bases and J lost 5; bases outside the gene matches: 15. The sequenced sample was PBMCs, obtained before any cancer treatment. The receptor comes from a man aged 35-69 years with stage II squamous cell lung carcinoma. The chain recombines TRBV14 with TRBJ2-7, with 9 bases lining up with TRBD1. The CDR3 sequence: CASSRSRRDRVFHEQYF. CDR3 in DNA: TGTGCCAGCAGCCGCAGCCGCCGGGACAGGGTCTTCCACGAGCAGTACTTC.